This T cell receptor (beta chain) was captured by sequencing in a study of cytomegalovirus exposure and HLA in healthy donors. This CDR3 region has 15 residues. Germline-derived CDR1 and CDR2 are SQVTM and ANQGSEA. A word on this clone: Antigen unknown.

Findings and limits, study-wide: Apart from CMV serostatus, no immune exposure information was available. A missense DCLRE1C variant was associated with V- and J-gene trimming of TCR beta chains in a later analysis, and an independent cohort replicated the association. Earlier analysis found most TCR beta V segments productive about 90% or about 30% of the time. In the analysis, some V segments, TRBV6-2 and TRBV6-3 included, were excluded as indistinguishable.

13 Jbeta primers and 60 Vbeta primers were used for the PCR. TCRdb's copy holds only in-frame clones and misses some; the assay was immunoSEQ multiplex PCR. The table has 150,000 to 200,000 clones, 83% seen once. This sequence joins TRBV29-1 and TRBJ2-5, with unresolved D. The end of the DNA aligns better with TRBJ2-7, so the J call may be wrong. The receptor's source is a middle-aged man in good health and CMV-seropositive. Sequenced material: PBMCs. This chain's CDR3 is CSVEVRDTPRYEQYF. Here the CDR3 DNA reads TGCAGCGTTGAAGTACGTGACACCCCAAGGTACGAGCAGTACTTC.